What follows describes a single T cell receptor beta chain. This CDR3 comprises 15 residues. Germline V gene lookup returns CDR1 SGHVS and CDR2 FQNEAQ. V was pared by 5 bases and J by 6 bases, with 19 bases between. Authors' data handling: Using reference gene primer amplification, nucleated cell counts were estimated. The protocol was immunoSEQ multiplex PCR, while the TCRdb copy is restricted to in-frame clones and leaves out a portion. D and trimming come from the DNA, and the V and J calls and clone size come from that table. Of approximately 350,000 clones in the sample, about 90% were seen once. This sample is part of a study of blood T cell repertoires in COVID-19. Study as a whole: PBMCs, B-cell-depleted T cells, or T cells provided the cDNA or gDNA that made up the material.

Seattle's cohort entered during active infection and was followed longitudinally. The TCR sequence derives from a woman aged 25 to 45 with COVID-19, enrolled during active disease. V and J are TRBV7-8 and TRBJ1-1, with TRBD1 as a possible D gene (6 bases). The sequenced sample consisted of peripheral blood. In DNA form, the CDR3 reads TGTGCCAGCAGCCCACGGGGGGCAGATGGTTCTGAAGCTTTCTTT. Protein product: CASSPRGADGSEAFF.